A single sample gave rise to the 18 T cell receptor beta chains below, sequenced in a study of blood T cells in healthy people across ages. Together with a sample-barcoded 5' primer, a J-beta primer mix was included in a second PCR lasting about 7 to 12 cycles. Each CDR3 protein is one row after TCRdb ran MiXCR on the 5' RACE reads. The sample lists over 1,500,000 distinct CDR3 sequences; about two fifths were seen once. Sequencing input: blood. These receptors were collected from a human donor in good health.

This clonotype was counted a few times. J is TRBJ1-2 and V is TRBV5-6, with TRBD1 matching over 7 bases. Germline V gives CDR1 SGHDT, CDR2 YYEEEE. The CDR3 runs to 14 residues. Trimming took 3 bases from V and 6 from J; bases not matched to a gene: 8. The CDR3 coding sequence is TGTGCCAGCAGCTGCCCAGGGGGATGCGATGGCTACACCTTC. This sequence encodes CASSCPGGCDGYTF.

This chain connects TRBV5-6 to TRBJ1-6; D unresolved. The V end lost 4 bases, the J end lost 6 bases, and 5 bases lay between the germline ends. The CDR3 has 12 amino acids. Per germline, CDR1 SGHDT and CDR2 YYEEEE. CDR3 residues: CASSGFNSPLHF. Written as DNA, the CDR3 is TGTGCCAGCAGCGGATTTAATTCACCCCTCCACTTT.

The V call is TRBV5-1, the J call TRBJ2-3; 9 nucleotides align to TRBD2. The germline gives CDR1 SGHRS, CDR2 YFSETQ. V trimming: 4 bases; J trimming: 0 bases; junction bases outside the gene matches: 15. The CDR3 totals 19 residues. CDR3 in amino acids: CASSPGSGGLTSSTDTQYF. The DNA for the CDR3 is TGCGCCAGCAGCCCCGGGAGCGGGGGGCTAACCTCTAGCACAGATACGCAGTATTTT.

In this sample, this clonotype turned up a few times. A much larger clone differs from this one at a single base, so this may be a read error. The V gene is TRBV29-1, the J gene TRBJ2-7, with D perhaps given as TRBD1 or TRBD2 (6 bases each). The DNA end favors TRBJ2-1, so the J call may be wrong. CDR3 length: 12 amino acids. Germline CDR1 reads SQVTM; CDR2 reads ANQGSEA. This chain's CDR3 is CSARDTTYEQFF. In DNA form, the CDR3 reads TGCAGCGCGCGGGACACTACCTACGAGCAGTTCTTC.

The chain recombines TRBV2 with TRBJ2-4; 7 bases fit TRBD2. This CDR3 is 14 amino acids long. J lost 13 bases, V lost 8 bases, and 17 bases had no gene match. Germline CDR1 and CDR2: SNHLY and FYNNEI. CDR3 region: CASRPAGSYNEQYF. CDR3 bases: TGTGCCAGCCGACCAGCGGGGAGTTACAATGAGCAGTACTTC.

The genes are TRBV2 and TRBJ2-5, with TRBD1 matching over 10 bases. The CDR3 runs to 14 residues. The germline gives CDR1 SNHLY, CDR2 FYNNEI. The trim removed 7 bases at V and 5 bases at J, leaving 7 bases unmatched. The CDR3 DNA reads TGTGCCAGCATAACCGGGACAGGGGACGAGACCCAGTACTTC. It translates to CASITGTGDETQYF.

The chain couples TRBV12-3 or TRBV12-4 to TRBJ2-7; TRBD1 aligns across 7 bases. The CDR3 has 18 residues. J was trimmed by 3 bases and V by 5 bases; bases with no gene match: 19. The CDR3 here is CASSTNRDSTLKGYEQYF. In nucleotides, the CDR3 is TGTGCCAGCAGTACAAACCGGGACAGTACGTTAAAGGGCTACGAGCAGTACTTC.

This clonotype was picked up a small number of times. The chain couples TRBV5-6 to TRBJ2-5, with TRBD1 as a possible D gene (5 bases). CDR1 and CDR2 (germline): SGHDT, YYEEEE. The CDR3 totals 17 residues. V shed 0 bases and J shed 1 base, with 16 bases lying between them. CDR3 DNA: TGTGCCAGCAGCTTGGACAGGTCTTCAACCCGCCAAGAGACCCAGTACTTC. It encodes CASSLDRSSTRQETQYF.

The chain has TRBV20-1 and TRBJ1-5; 7 nucleotides agree with TRBD1. CDR1 and CDR2 from the germline V gene are DFQATT and SNEGSKA (reference sequence). The V and J ends lost 1 base and 4 bases, in that order; junction bases with no gene match: 4. There are 14 residues in the CDR3. Here the CDR3 DNA reads TGCAGTGCTAGAGTAGGGGGCAGGAATCAGCCCCAGCATTTT. This translates into CSARVGGRNQPQHF.

V gene TRBV7-3 combines with J gene TRBJ1-1, with 9 positions matching TRBD1. V gave up 6 bases and J gave up 3 bases; unmatched junction bases: 5. The CDR3 runs 14 residues. Germline V lookup: CDR1 SGHTA, CDR2 FQGTGA. The CDR3 DNA sequence: TGTGCCAGCAGATGGACAGGGGAAGACACTGAAGCTTTCTTT. The encoded protein is CASRWTGEDTEAFF.

This clonotype has only a few counts. The V call is TRBV12-3 or TRBV12-4, the J call TRBJ2-1, with 10 nucleotides matching TRBD2. This CDR3 has 15 amino acids. After removal of 2 bases from V and 9 bases from J, the junction contained 7 bases not matched to a gene. The CDR3 coding sequence is TGTGCCAGCAGTTTACTAGCGGGGGTTGGGAGTGAGCAGTTCTTC. Translated, it gives CASSLLAGVGSEQFF.

The CDR3 sequence is CSARDGEGSATNYGYTF. Written as DNA, the CDR3 is TGCAGTGCTAGAGATGGGGAAGGGTCGGCCACTAACTATGGCTACACCTTC. The chain has TRBV20-1 and TRBJ1-2; D unclear. V gave up 0 bases and J gave up 0 bases, with 17 bases separating them. There are 17 residues in the CDR3. Germline CDR1 is DFQATT and CDR2 is SNEGSKA (reference sequence).

The rearrangement links TRBV10-3 to TRBJ2-5, with 8 bases matching TRBD1. The V and J ends lost 4 bases and 5 bases, in that order; junction bases with no gene match: 6. Germline CDR1 is ENHRY and CDR2 is SYGVKD. CDR3 length: 14 residues. CDR3 nucleotide sequence: TGTGCCATCAGTGGTATCACAGGGGGGGAGACCCAGTACTTC. Encoded protein: CAISGITGGETQYF.

This clonotype has ten or more counts. V gene TRBV5-1 combines with J gene TRBJ2-7, with TRBD1 matching 8 bases. The CDR3 sequence is 17 residues long. The germline CDR1 and CDR2 sequences are SGHRS and YFSETQ. J lost 3 bases, V lost 4 bases, and 15 bases had no gene match. CDR3 DNA: TGCGCCAGCAGCCGAAACCCAACCGGGACAGGATTCTACGAGCAGTACTTC. Residues: CASSRNPTGTGFYEQYF. Based on the CDR3 plus reference TRBV5-1 and TRBJ2-7, the full variable domain is KAGVTQTPRYLIKTRGQQVTLSCSPISGHRSVSWYQQTPGQGLQFLFEYFSETQRNKGNFPGRFSGRQFSNSRSEMNVSTLELGDSALYLCASSRNPTGTGFYEQYFGPGTRLTVT.

The genes are TRBV29-1 and TRBJ1-2; 12 bases line up with TRBD1. The V segment lost 6 bases and the J segment 8 bases; nucleotides outside the gene matches: 13. This CDR3 has 15 residues. Germline-derived CDR1 and CDR2 are SQVTM and ANQGSEA. The DNA for the CDR3 is TGCAGCGTGGGACAGGGGGCGAAGGGTATAAGGGGCTACACCTTC. Residues: CSVGQGAKGIRGYTF.

This chain links TRBV7-9 with TRBJ2-7; D is undetermined. V was pared by 1 base and J by 7 bases, with 8 bases between. This CDR3 contains 12 residues. Germline V gene lookup returns CDR1 SEHNR and CDR2 FQNEAQ (reference sequence). The CDR3 spells CASSLGPKEQYF. Written as DNA, the CDR3 is TGTGCCAGCAGCTTAGGGCCTAAGGAGCAGTACTTC.

This clonotype appeared a few times. The chain employs TRBV12-3 or TRBV12-4 and TRBJ2-5, with 8 bases aligning to TRBD1. The end of the DNA aligns better with TRBJ2-7, so the J call may be wrong. The CDR3 runs to 15 residues. CDR3: CASSSTQGAGYEQYF. For the CDR3, the DNA is TGTGCCAGCAGTTCTACTCAGGGGGCGGGATACGAGCAGTACTTC.

J is TRBJ1-2 and V is TRBV2, with D unresolved. CDR1 SNHLY and CDR2 FYNNEI come from the germline V gene. The CDR3 has 15 amino acids. Trimming took 7 bases from V and 4 from J, leaving 19 bases between them. This CDR3 is CASNFSPGLSYGYTF. In DNA form, the CDR3 reads TGTGCCAGCAACTTCTCCCCAGGTTTAAGCTATGGCTACACCTTC. Full variable domain (outside the CDR3, taken from reference TRBV2 and TRBJ1-2): EPEVTQTPSHQVTQMGQEVILRCVPISNHLYFYWYRQILGQKVEFLVSFYNNEISEKSEIFDDQFSVERPDGSNFTLKIRSTKLEDSAMYFCASNFSPGLSYGYTFGSGTRLTVV.